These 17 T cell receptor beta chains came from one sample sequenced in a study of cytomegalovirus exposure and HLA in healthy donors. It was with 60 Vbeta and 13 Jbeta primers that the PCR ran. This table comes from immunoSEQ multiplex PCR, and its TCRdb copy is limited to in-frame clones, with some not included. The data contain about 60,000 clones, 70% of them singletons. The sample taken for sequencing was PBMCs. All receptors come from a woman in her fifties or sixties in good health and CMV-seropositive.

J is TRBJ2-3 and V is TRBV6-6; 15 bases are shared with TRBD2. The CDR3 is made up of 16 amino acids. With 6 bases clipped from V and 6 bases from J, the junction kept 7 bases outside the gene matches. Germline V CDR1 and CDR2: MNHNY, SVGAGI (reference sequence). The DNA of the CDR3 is TGTGCCAGCAGGTGGACTAGCGGGGGGGCCCCGGATACGCAGTATTTT. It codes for CASRWTSGGAPDTQYF.

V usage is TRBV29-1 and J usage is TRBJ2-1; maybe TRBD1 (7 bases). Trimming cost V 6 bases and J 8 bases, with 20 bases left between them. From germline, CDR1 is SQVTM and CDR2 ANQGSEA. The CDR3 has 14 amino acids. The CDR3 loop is CSVGGPQGGHEQFF. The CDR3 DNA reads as TGCAGCGTCGGAGGGCCCCAGGGGGGCCATGAGCAGTTCTTC.

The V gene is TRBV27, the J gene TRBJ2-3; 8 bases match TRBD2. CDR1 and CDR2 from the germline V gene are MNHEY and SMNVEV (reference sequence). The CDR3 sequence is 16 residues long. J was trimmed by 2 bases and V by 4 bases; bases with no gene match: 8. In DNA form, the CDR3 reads TGTGCCAGCAGTTCGCGACTAGCGACCCTCACAGATACGCAGTATTTT. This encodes CASSSRLATLTDTQYF.

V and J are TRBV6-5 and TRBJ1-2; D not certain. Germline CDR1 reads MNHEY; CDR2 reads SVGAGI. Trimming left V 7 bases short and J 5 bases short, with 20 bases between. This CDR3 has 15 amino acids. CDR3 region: CASTSVRRPPYGYTF. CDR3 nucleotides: TGTGCCAGCACCTCCGTGCGGCGTCCTCCGTATGGCTACACCTTC.

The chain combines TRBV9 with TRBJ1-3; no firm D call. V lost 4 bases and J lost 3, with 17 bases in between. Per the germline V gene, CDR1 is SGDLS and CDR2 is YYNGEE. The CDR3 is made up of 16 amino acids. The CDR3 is CASSPPTSTNGNTIYF. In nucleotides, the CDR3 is TGTGCCAGCAGCCCCCCGACATCCACAAATGGAAACACCATATATTTT.

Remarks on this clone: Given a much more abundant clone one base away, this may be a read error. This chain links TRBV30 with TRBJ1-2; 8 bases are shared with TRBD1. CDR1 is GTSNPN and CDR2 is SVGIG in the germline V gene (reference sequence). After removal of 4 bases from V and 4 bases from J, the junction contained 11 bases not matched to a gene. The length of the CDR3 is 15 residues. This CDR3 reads CAWTPRAGGLYGYTF. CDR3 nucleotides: TGTGCCTGGACTCCACGGGCAGGGGGCCTCTATGGCTACACCTTC.

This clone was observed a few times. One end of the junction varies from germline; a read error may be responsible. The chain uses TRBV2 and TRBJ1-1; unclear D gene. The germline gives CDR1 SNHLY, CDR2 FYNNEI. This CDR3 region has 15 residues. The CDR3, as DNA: TGTGCCAGCAGGGAAGGGTGGGGAGCGAACACTGAAGCTTTCTTT. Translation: CASREGWGANTEAFF.

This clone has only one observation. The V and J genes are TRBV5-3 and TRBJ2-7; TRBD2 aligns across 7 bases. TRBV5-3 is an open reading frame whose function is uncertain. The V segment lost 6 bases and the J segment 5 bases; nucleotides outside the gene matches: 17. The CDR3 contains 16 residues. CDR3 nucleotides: TGTGCCAGAATCCAGACCTCGGCCGGGGGGAGGGACGAGCAGTACTTC. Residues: CARIQTSAGGRDEQYF.

The CDR3 region is CASSPDRGRSNQPQHF. DNA for the CDR3: TGTGCCAGCAGCCCAGACAGGGGACGTAGCAATCAGCCCCAGCATTTT. The chain uses TRBV5-6 and TRBJ1-5; 8 bases align to TRBD1. The CDR3 is 16 amino acids. The V segment lost 4 bases and the J segment 0 bases; nucleotides outside the gene matches: 6. CDR1 SGHDT and CDR2 YYEEEE come from the germline V gene.

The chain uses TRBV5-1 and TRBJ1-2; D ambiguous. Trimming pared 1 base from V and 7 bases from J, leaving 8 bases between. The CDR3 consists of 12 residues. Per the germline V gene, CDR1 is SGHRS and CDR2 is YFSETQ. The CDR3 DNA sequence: TGCGCCAGCAGCTTGAGTGAGGGTGGCTACACCTTC. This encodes CASSLSEGGYTF.

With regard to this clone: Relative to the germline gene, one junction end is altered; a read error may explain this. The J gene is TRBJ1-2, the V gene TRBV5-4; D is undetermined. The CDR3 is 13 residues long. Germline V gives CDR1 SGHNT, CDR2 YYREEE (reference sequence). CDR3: CASSQVGGYGYTF. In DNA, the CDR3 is TGCGCCAGCAGCCAAGTAGGAGGCTATGGCTACACCTTC. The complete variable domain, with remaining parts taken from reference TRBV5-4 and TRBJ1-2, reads ETGVTQSPTHLIKTRGQQVTLRCSSQSGHNTVSWYQQALGQGPQFIFQYYREEENGRGNFPPRFSGLQFPNYSSELNVNALELDDSALYLCASSQVGGYGYTFGSGTRLTVV.

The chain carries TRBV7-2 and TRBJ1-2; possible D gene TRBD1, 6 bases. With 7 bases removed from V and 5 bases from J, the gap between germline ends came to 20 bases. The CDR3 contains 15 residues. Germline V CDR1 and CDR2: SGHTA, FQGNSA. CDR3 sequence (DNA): TGTGCCAGCAACTCGCAACAGGGAATCGGATATGGCTACACCTTC. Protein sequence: CASNSQQGIGYGYTF.

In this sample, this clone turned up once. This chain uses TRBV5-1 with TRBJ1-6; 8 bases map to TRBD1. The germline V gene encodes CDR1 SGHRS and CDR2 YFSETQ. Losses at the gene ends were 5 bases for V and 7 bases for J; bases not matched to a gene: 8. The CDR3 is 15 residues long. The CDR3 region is CASRLGTGGNSPLHF. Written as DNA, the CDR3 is TGCGCCAGCAGGTTAGGAACAGGGGGGAATTCACCCCTCCACTTT.

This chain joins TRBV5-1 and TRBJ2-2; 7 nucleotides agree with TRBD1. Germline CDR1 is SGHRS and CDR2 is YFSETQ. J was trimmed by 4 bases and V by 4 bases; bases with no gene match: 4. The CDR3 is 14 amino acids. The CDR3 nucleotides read TGCGCCAGCAGCCAAGACAGGGCCACCGGGGAGCTGTTTTTT. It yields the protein CASSQDRATGELFF.

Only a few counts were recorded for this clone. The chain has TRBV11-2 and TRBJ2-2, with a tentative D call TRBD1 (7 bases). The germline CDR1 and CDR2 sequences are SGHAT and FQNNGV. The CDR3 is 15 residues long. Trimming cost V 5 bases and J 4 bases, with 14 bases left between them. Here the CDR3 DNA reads TGTGCCAGCAGCGCGGGGACAGATCGCACCGGGGAGCTGTTTTTT. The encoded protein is CASSAGTDRTGELFF.

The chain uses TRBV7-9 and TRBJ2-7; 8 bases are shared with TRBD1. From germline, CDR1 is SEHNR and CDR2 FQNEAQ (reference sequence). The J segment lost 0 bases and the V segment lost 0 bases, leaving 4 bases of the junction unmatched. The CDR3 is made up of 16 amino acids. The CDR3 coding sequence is TGTGCCAGCAGCTTAGCTTGGGACAGGAGCTCCTACGAGCAGTACTTC. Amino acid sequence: CASSLAWDRSSYEQYF.

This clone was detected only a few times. The CDR3 region has the DNA TGCACCAGCAGCCGCTGTGGGCAGACCAAAAACATTCAGTACTTC. Translation gives CTSSRCGQTKNIQYF. The V gene is TRBV1, the J gene TRBJ2-4; no check of the table's D call, TRBD1, against the DNA was made. TRBV1 is tagged as a pseudogene. CDR3 size: 15 residues.